Sequencing of this TCR beta chain was carried out in a study of T-cell reconstitution after alpha-beta-depleted transplantation in children. This clonotype was counted at least ten times. CDR3 length: 14 amino acids. Germline V gene lookup returns CDR1 DFQATT and CDR2 SNEGSKA (reference sequence). V shed 6 bases, J shed 4 bases, and the junction held 10 bases outside the gene matches. Construction of the TCRbeta library involved unique molecular identifiers. TCRdb fed the PCR reads into MiXCR, producing one record per CDR3 protein. The data show about 610,000 distinct CDR3 sequences, over 9.5% seen once.

The chain has TRBV20-1 and TRBJ1-1, with 8 bases that match TRBD1. Specimen: PBMCs from the stem cell graft donor, collected from the stem cell graft. This TCR came from a human donor who donated a stem cell graft to a child with acute myeloid leukemia. The CDR3 nucleotides are TGCAGTGCCACACAGGGGGAGAGTAGCACTGAAGCTTTCTTT. Translated: CSATQGESSTEAFF.